This entry lists 22 T cell receptor beta chains sequenced from one sample in a study of T cell responses to AZD1222 COVID-19 vaccine. Repertoires were generated with immunoSEQ multiplex PCR, while TCRdb's copy carries only in-frame clones and drops some. The sample contains 130,000 or so clones, approximately 90% of which appear only once. The source was peripheral blood, collected on day 0 of AZD1222 vaccination. These receptors all come from an adult in good health.

The chain is built from TRBV18 and TRBJ1-4, with D possibly being TRBD1 (5 bases). Germline V gene lookup returns CDR1 KGHSH and CDR2 LQKENI. This CDR3 is 13 amino acids long. V was shortened by 7 bases and J by 8 bases, with 14 bases between the two germline ends. Written as DNA, the CDR3 is TGTGCCAGCTTACCTGGGGGAGAGGAAAAACTGTTTTTT. Residues: CASLPGGEEKLFF.

The rearrangement links TRBV7-2 to TRBJ1-4; D call uncertain. From germline, CDR1 is SGHTA and CDR2 FQGNSA. Between the trimmed V and J ends, which lost 1 base and 1 base, there was a span of 4 bases. There are 14 residues in the CDR3. In nucleotides, the CDR3 is TGTGCCAGCAGCTTAGGTGGAACTAATGAAAAACTGTTTTTT. Translating it yields CASSLGGTNEKLFF. The variable domain in full, with the rest retrieved from reference TRBV7-2 and TRBJ1-4, is GAGVSQSPSNKVTEKGKDVELRCDPISGHTALYWYRQSLGQGLEFLIYFQGNSAPDKSGLPSDRFSAERTGGSVSTLTIQRTQQEDSAVYLCASSLGGTNEKLFFGSGTQLSVL.

The CDR3 is CASHPGNYGYTF. The CDR3 coding sequence is TGTGCCAGCCACCCAGGGAACTATGGCTACACCTTC. V is TRBV2 and J is TRBJ1-2; the D gene is possibly TRBD1 (5 bases). The CDR3 runs 12 residues. Trimming shortened V by 8 bases and J by 2 bases, and 9 bases separated the two germline ends. The V gene's germline CDR1 is SNHLY and CDR2 FYNNEI. Full variable domain (outside the CDR3, taken from reference TRBV2 and TRBJ1-2): EPEVTQTPSHQVTQMGQEVILRCVPISNHLYFYWYRQILGQKVEFLVSFYNNEISEKSEIFDDQFSVERPDGSNFTLKIRSTKLEDSAMYFCASHPGNYGYTFGSGTRLTVV.

This clone was seen only once. J is TRBJ2-5 and V is TRBV7-6; 9 bases are a match to TRBD2. The CDR3 sequence is 16 residues long. V lost 2 bases, J lost 5 bases, and 9 bases stayed unmatched. Germline loops: CDR1 SGHVS, CDR2 FNYEAQ. CDR3 coding DNA: TGTGCCAGCAGCTTATTTCAAGCGGGGGGCCGGGAGACCCAGTACTTC. Its translation: CASSLFQAGGRETQYF.

The chain combines TRBV6-2 or TRBV6-3 with TRBJ2-5, with TRBD1 matching 8 bases. Germline V gives CDR1 MNHEY, CDR2 SVGEGT. CDR3 length: 15 residues. The ends lost 4 bases at V and 2 bases at J; junction bases unmatched: 6. The DNA of the CDR3 is TGTGCCAGCAGTTTAGGGACAGGCAATCAAGAGACCCAGTACTTC. Its translation: CASSLGTGNQETQYF.

This chain links TRBV4-3 with TRBJ2-3; D is perhaps TRBD2 (6 bases). Germline CDR1 and CDR2: LGHNA and YSLEER. Trimming took 3 bases from V and 0 from J, leaving 10 bases between them. The CDR3 runs to 15 residues. The CDR3 loop is CASSQAGLSTDTQYF. The CDR3 nucleotides read TGCGCCAGCAGCCAGGCGGGGCTTAGCACAGATACGCAGTATTTT.

This clone has just one count. V is TRBV6-5 and J is TRBJ1-1; the D gene is possibly TRBD1 (5 bases). Germline V gene lookup returns CDR1 MNHEY and CDR2 SVGAGI. Trimming left V 5 bases short and J 6 bases short, with 13 bases between. The CDR3 runs 13 residues. The CDR3 DNA reads TGTGCCAGCAGTCGGCAGGGAAGCTCTGAAGCTTTCTTT. Its protein product is CASSRQGSSEAFF.

CDR3 protein: CASSLAGRTGDYGYTF. As DNA, the CDR3 is TGCGCCAGCAGCTTGGCCGGGCGGACAGGGGACTATGGCTACACCTTC. The chain is built from TRBV5-1 and TRBJ1-2, with 9 bases matching TRBD1. There are 16 residues in the CDR3. The V and J ends lost 0 bases and 3 bases, in that order; junction bases with no gene match: 6. CDR1 is SGHRS and CDR2 is YFSETQ in the germline V gene.

This rearrangement joins TRBV7-3 to TRBJ2-7; D not certain. Per germline, CDR1 SGHTA and CDR2 FQGTGA. V lost 2 bases to trimming and J lost 6 bases, with 14 bases between them. This CDR3 comprises 14 residues. The CDR3 loop reads CASSLRREAPEQYF. DNA for the CDR3: TGTGCCAGCAGCTTACGACGTGAAGCTCCCGAGCAGTACTTC. The complete variable domain, with remaining parts taken from reference TRBV7-3 and TRBJ2-7, reads GAGVSQTPSNKVTEKGKYVELRCDPISGHTALYWYRQSLGQGPEFLIYFQGTGAADDSGLPNDRFFAVRPEGSVSTLKIQRTERGDSAVYLCASSLRREAPEQYFGPGTRLTVT.

The V and J genes are TRBV11-2 and TRBJ1-2, with 9 bases identical to TRBD1. CDR3 length: 15 residues. Per germline, CDR1 SGHAT and CDR2 FQNNGV. V lost 5 bases to trimming and J lost 4 bases; unmatched junction nucleotides: 8. The CDR3 DNA reads as TGTGCCAGCAGCCCAACCCGGACAGGGGTCTATGGCTACACCTTC. Amino acid sequence: CASSPTRTGVYGYTF.

The CDR3 region is CASTPSWRGVDTQYF. As DNA, the CDR3 is TGTGCCAGCACCCCGTCGTGGCGGGGGGTAGATACGCAGTATTTT. The rearrangement uses TRBV5-4 and TRBJ2-3, with TRBD2 matching 8 bases. The CDR3 extends over 15 amino acids. Losses at the gene ends were 6 bases for V and 5 bases for J; bases not matched to a gene: 11. Germline CDR1 reads SGHNT; CDR2 reads YYREEE (reference sequence). The full variable domain, its missing parts supplied by reference TRBV5-4 and TRBJ2-3, is ETGVTQSPTHLIKTRGQQVTLRCSSQSGHNTVSWYQQALGQGPQFIFQYYREEENGRGNFPPRFSGLQFPNYSSELNVNALELDDSALYLCASTPSWRGVDTQYFGPGTRLTVL.

The chain employs TRBV7-9 and TRBJ2-1, with no clear D. V was cut by 2 bases and J by 6 bases, with 5 bases left in between. The CDR3 runs 12 residues. The germline V gene has CDR1 SEHNR and CDR2 FQNEAQ (reference sequence). CDR3 DNA: TGTGCCAGCAGCTTAATGGGCAATGAGCAGTTCTTC. Translated: CASSLMGNEQFF.

The chain couples TRBV19 to TRBJ2-5; a weak D match, TRBD2 (6 bases). V was clipped by 9 bases and J by 3 bases, with 17 bases between them. The V gene's germline CDR1 is LNHDA and CDR2 SQIVND (reference sequence). The CDR3 contains 14 residues. CDR3 DNA sequence: TGTGCCAGCCGGCCCCTCGGCGGGGAAGAGACCCAGTACTTC. Translated: CASRPLGGEETQYF.

The V gene is TRBV7-2, the J gene TRBJ1-3, with D uncertain. Trimming left V 2 bases short and J 9 bases short, with 8 bases between. CDR3 length: 12 residues. Germline lookup yields CDR1 SGHTA and CDR2 FQGNSA. CDR3: CASSLPRGTIYF. The CDR3 DNA sequence: TGTGCCAGCAGCTTACCTCGGGGCACCATATATTTT.

J is TRBJ1-1 and V is TRBV7-3; a weak D match, TRBD1 (5 bases). Trimming stripped 5 bases from V and 6 bases from J, with 16 bases between. Germline V gives CDR1 SGHTA, CDR2 FQGTGA. The CDR3 consists of 14 residues. The CDR3 DNA reads TGTGCCAGCAGCCTCGGGACGCCGGACGCTGAAGCTTTCTTT. Translated, it gives CASSLGTPDAEAFF.

The V gene is TRBV19, the J gene TRBJ2-3, with a tentative D call TRBD1 (6 bases). This CDR3 spans 16 amino acids. The V and J ends lost 3 bases and 0 bases respectively, with 13 bases between them. CDR1 LNHDA and CDR2 SQIVND come from the germline V gene (reference sequence). The CDR3 DNA reads as TGTGCCAGTAGTATTATGGGGGCCGCTAGCACAGATACGCAGTATTTT. Its protein is CASSIMGAASTDTQYF.

CDR3 bases: TGTGCCAGCAGTGAAAGGGGGACAGAGAACTATGGCTACACCTTC. Protein product: CASSERGTENYGYTF. V and J are TRBV6-1 and TRBJ1-2; 7 bases align to TRBD1. This CDR3 has 15 residues. Germline loops: CDR1 MNHNS, CDR2 SASEGT. V gave up 2 bases and J gave up 2 bases; unmatched junction bases: 5.

The chain recombines TRBV2 with TRBJ1-1, with TRBD1 matching 9 bases. Germline V gives CDR1 SNHLY, CDR2 FYNNEI. The CDR3 is 15 amino acids. The V gene end was trimmed by 6 bases and the J gene end by 4 bases; junction bases not matched to a gene: 9. The CDR3 DNA follows: TGTGCCAGCAGGGGGGACAGGGTCTCCGGCACTGAAGCTTTCTTT. Translating gives CASRGDRVSGTEAFF.

This clone was observed once. The chain carries TRBV19 and TRBJ1-2; D might be TRBD1 (6 bases). The germline V gene encodes CDR1 LNHDA and CDR2 SQIVND (reference sequence). The germline V and J ends were trimmed by 3 bases and 8 bases, with 16 bases remaining between them. The CDR3 runs to 14 residues. CDR3 sequence (DNA): TGTGCCAGTAGTATCCCCACAGGGTTTCTCGGCTACACCTTC. It yields the protein CASSIPTGFLGYTF. Based on the CDR3 plus reference TRBV19 and TRBJ1-2, the full variable domain is DGGITQSPKYLFRKEGQNVTLSCEQNLNHDAMYWYRQDPGQGLRLIYYSQIVNDFQKGDIAEGYSVSREKKESFPLTVTSAQKNPTAFYLCASSIPTGFLGYTFGSGTRLTVV.

The rearrangement links TRBV9 to TRBJ2-7; TRBD2 aligns across 12 bases. The germline V gene has CDR1 SGDLS and CDR2 YYNGEE. The CDR3 sequence is 15 residues long. The V and J ends lost 3 bases and 6 bases, in that order; junction bases with no gene match: 7. The DNA of the CDR3 is TGTGCCAGCAGCGCACTAGCGGGGGGTCATAGCGAGCAGTACTTC. The encoded protein is CASSALAGGHSEQYF.

This clone occurred a few times. V is TRBV24-1 and J is TRBJ2-3; D perhaps matches TRBD1 (5 bases). The CDR3 consists of 15 residues. Trimming removed 1 base from V and 1 base from J, with 8 bases in between. Germline CDR1 is KGHDR and CDR2 is SFDVKD. Here the CDR3 reads CATSDFDSRTDTQYF. DNA for the CDR3: TGTGCCACCAGTGATTTCGACAGTCGCACAGATACGCAGTATTTT.

Details on this clone: The sample contains more than one DNA sequence encoding this CDR3. The V gene is TRBV3-1 (or the pseudogene TRBV3-2), the J gene TRBJ2-5; D not certain. Germline V CDR1 and CDR2: LGHDT, YNNKEL (reference sequence). The CDR3 runs 12 residues. V was cut by 3 bases and J by 1 base, with 3 bases left in between. The CDR3 coding sequence is TGTGCCAGCAGCCAGATCCAAGAGACCCAGTACTTC. This codes for CASSQIQETQYF.